These 32 T cell receptor beta chains were all obtained from the same sample, sequenced in a study of OX40 agonist ivuxolimab in advanced cancers. Sequenced by immunoSEQ multiplex PCR; TCRdb stores in-frame clones only, minus some. The sample shows about 30,000 clones, approximately 86% of them seen only once. The starting material was CD4+ or CD8+ T cells sorted from blood, obtained in a trial of the OX40 agonist ivuxolimab. These receptors all stem from an adult with an advanced solid tumor such as melanoma, head and neck, liver or kidney cancer.

This sequence joins TRBV5-1 and TRBJ1-2; 9 nucleotides line up with TRBD1. This CDR3 contains 17 residues. Germline assignment: CDR1 SGHRS and CDR2 YFSETQ. Losses at the gene ends were 5 bases for V and 1 base for J; bases not matched to a gene: 12. This CDR3 reads CASRFDRTGEGNYGYTF. Here the CDR3 DNA reads TGCGCCAGCAGGTTCGACAGGACAGGGGAAGGTAACTATGGCTACACCTTC.

The chain couples TRBV5-4 to TRBJ2-7, with TRBD2 identical over 8 bases. The CDR3 loop spans 13 amino acids. From germline, CDR1 is SGHNT and CDR2 YYREEE (reference sequence). With 2 bases clipped from V and 6 bases from J, the junction kept 4 bases outside the gene matches. Here the CDR3 reads CASSFGGAGEQYF. CDR3 sequence (DNA): TGTGCCAGCAGCTTCGGGGGGGCTGGCGAGCAGTACTTC.

The gene calls are TRBV7-9 and TRBJ1-2; 11 bases fit TRBD1. In germline, CDR1 is SEHNR, CDR2 FQNEAQ (reference sequence). The CDR3 length is 13 residues. V dropped 4 bases and J dropped 6; count of bases not matched to a gene: 1. The CDR3 region is CASSWDRGDGYTF. DNA for the CDR3: TGTGCCAGCAGCTGGGACAGGGGGGATGGCTACACCTTC.

This clone appeared a single time. The CDR3 sequence is CASSTSATGEGYTF. The CDR3 DNA sequence: TGTGCCAGCAGCACATCCGCGACAGGGGAAGGCTACACCTTC. The rearrangement uses TRBV27 and TRBJ1-2; 8 nucleotides agree with TRBD1. CDR1 and CDR2 (germline): MNHEY, SMNVEV (reference sequence). V gave up 6 bases and J gave up 8 bases; unmatched junction bases: 11. The CDR3 is 14 residues long.

The chain is built from TRBV7-9 and TRBJ2-7; D perhaps matches TRBD2 (6 bases). This CDR3 spans 16 amino acids. The germline gives CDR1 SEHNR, CDR2 FQNEAQ (reference sequence). Trimming took off 4 bases at V and 0 bases at J, with 16 bases between the two ends. As DNA, the CDR3 is TGTGCCAGCAGCTCCATTTGGGGGGAAAGCTCCTACGAGCAGTACTTC. Encoded protein: CASSSIWGESSYEQYF.

The CDR3 reads CASRVYRAVYEQYF. CDR3 DNA: TGTGCAAGTCGCGTCTACAGGGCCGTCTACGAGCAGTACTTC. The V and J genes are TRBV12-2 and TRBJ2-7; the table assigns TRBD1, which was not confirmed against the DNA. TRBV12-2 is deemed a pseudogene. The CDR3 extends over 14 amino acids.

The V gene is TRBV27, the J gene TRBJ2-1; TRBD2 matches at 8 bases. The CDR3 totals 15 residues. The V gene's germline CDR1 is MNHEY and CDR2 SMNVEV (reference sequence). V shed 8 bases and J 4 bases; nucleotides not matched to a gene: 10. CDR3 nucleotides: TGTGCCAGCCGTGCTGGACTAGCATTTTACAATGAGCAGTTCTTC. It translates to CASRAGLAFYNEQFF.

The V call is TRBV6-5, the J call TRBJ2-7, with D unclear. CDR1 is MNHEY, CDR2 SVGAGI, per germline. The CDR3 is made up of 9 amino acids. With 8 bases removed from V and 6 bases from J, the gap between germline ends came to 5 bases. CDR3 coding DNA: TGTGCCAGCGGGTTCGAGCAGTACTTC. It encodes CASGFEQYF.

The gene calls are TRBV7-2 and TRBJ1-4; D gene uncertain. CDR1 is SGHTA, CDR2 FQGNSA, per germline. The CDR3 is 16 residues long. Trimming removed 1 base from V and 5 bases from J, with 14 bases in between. Here the CDR3 reads CASSLVIGSTNEKLFF. In nucleotides, the CDR3 is TGTGCCAGCAGCTTAGTGATCGGGAGCACAAATGAAAAACTGTTTTTT. Based on the CDR3 plus reference TRBV7-2 and TRBJ1-4, the full variable domain is GAGVSQSPSNKVTEKGKDVELRCDPISGHTALYWYRQSLGQGLEFLIYFQGNSAPDKSGLPSDRFSAERTGGSVSTLTIQRTQQEDSAVYLCASSLVIGSTNEKLFFGSGTQLSVL.

The rearrangement links TRBV7-4 to TRBJ2-7; 9 nucleotides match TRBD1. Germline V CDR1 and CDR2: SGHVT, SQSDAQ. V lost 5 bases and J lost 4; bases outside the gene matches: 12. The CDR3 runs 16 residues. The DNA for the CDR3 is TGTGCCAGCAGCCCCGCGTCCTACAGGGGGCGATACGAGCAGTACTTC. Protein product: CASSPASYRGRYEQYF.

The chain couples TRBV2 to TRBJ1-2; D gene unclear. Trimming took off 3 bases at V and 0 bases at J, with 11 bases between the two ends. Germline loops: CDR1 SNHLY, CDR2 FYNNEI. There are 15 residues in the CDR3. The CDR3 region has the DNA TGTGCCAGCAGTGAGGGGATAATAGCTAACTATGGCTACACCTTC. Its translation: CASSEGIIANYGYTF.

This clone was counted between two and nine times. This chain uses TRBV10-3 with TRBJ1-2; 8 bases are a match to TRBD1. CDR1 and CDR2 from the germline V gene are ENHRY and SYGVKD. This CDR3 region has 13 residues. With 2 bases clipped from V and 4 bases from J, the junction kept 0 bases outside the gene matches. The CDR3: CAISEGQGYGYTF. The CDR3 nucleotides are TGTGCCATCAGTGAGGGACAGGGCTATGGCTACACCTTC.

V is TRBV18 and J is TRBJ1-1; D gene uncertain. Germline CDR1 KGHSH, CDR2 LQKENI. The CDR3 sequence is 14 residues long. Trimming took 6 bases from V and 5 from J, leaving 16 bases between them. CDR3 in DNA: TGTGCCAGCTCTCCCTCCGAAGAGGGAACTGAAGCTTTCTTT. Its translation is CASSPSEEGTEAFF. Based on the CDR3 plus reference TRBV18 and TRBJ1-1, the full variable domain is NAGVMQNPRHLVRRRGQEARLRCSPMKGHSHVYWYRQLPEEGLKFMVYLQKENIIDESGMPKERFSAEFPKEGPSILRIQQVVRGDSAAYFCASSPSEEGTEAFFGQGTRLTVV.

This chain joins TRBV6-5 and TRBJ2-1, with TRBD2 identical over 10 bases. Per the germline V gene, CDR1 is MNHEY and CDR2 is SVGAGI. This CDR3 has 14 residues. The V and J ends lost 2 bases and 6 bases, in that order; junction bases with no gene match: 1. CDR3 residues: CASSYSGGGNEQFF. The DNA of the CDR3 is TGTGCCAGCAGTTACAGCGGGGGGGGCAATGAGCAGTTCTTC.

This rearrangement joins TRBV25-1 to TRBJ2-2, with D possibly TRBD1 on 5 matching bases. CDR1 and CDR2 (germline): MGHDK, SYGVNS. The CDR3 runs to 17 residues. The V and J ends lost 2 bases and 2 bases respectively, with 15 bases between them. The CDR3 here is CASSEVGQGQNTGELFF. CDR3 coding DNA: TGTGCCAGCAGTGAAGTAGGGCAGGGTCAAAACACCGGGGAGCTGTTTTTT.

The chain has TRBV6-1 and TRBJ2-5, with D tentatively TRBD2 (5 bases). The CDR3 sequence is 14 residues long. V lost 8 bases, J lost 4 bases, and 17 bases lay in between. Germline V lookup: CDR1 MNHNS, CDR2 SASEGT. CDR3 in amino acids: CASGVSGLGETQYF. For the CDR3, the DNA is TGTGCCAGCGGGGTCTCAGGACTTGGAGAGACCCAGTACTTC.

This clone was seen a handful of times. The rearrangement joins TRBV6-5 to TRBJ1-1; possibly TRBD1 for D (5 bases). The germline CDR1 and CDR2 sequences are MNHEY and SVGAGI. This CDR3 spans 16 amino acids. Deletions cut 2 bases from V and 1 base from J, with 14 bases between. The CDR3 spells CASSYDPQGPNTEAFF. The CDR3 nucleotides read TGTGCCAGCAGTTACGACCCGCAGGGCCCGAACACTGAAGCTTTCTTT.

The V and J genes are TRBV27 and TRBJ2-2; no clear D. V lost 2 bases to trimming and J lost 0 bases, with 4 bases between them. Germline V CDR1 and CDR2: MNHEY, SMNVEV (reference sequence). This CDR3 contains 14 residues. For the CDR3, the DNA is TGTGCCAGCAGTTTAGGAGCGAACACCGGGGAGCTGTTTTTT. As protein: CASSLGANTGELFF.

CDR3 coding DNA: TGTGCCAGCAGCCTCCTTGGTGAGCAGTTCTTC. It is translated as CASSLLGEQFF. V is TRBV9 and J is TRBJ2-1; no firm D call. The length of the CDR3 is 11 residues. Trimming took off 4 bases at V and 9 bases at J, with 8 bases between the two ends. From germline, CDR1 is SGDLS and CDR2 YYNGEE.

The count of this clone is one. The rearrangement uses TRBV27 and TRBJ2-1; D is unresolved. CDR3 length equals 15 residues. With 3 bases removed from V and 0 bases from J, the gap between germline ends came to 9 bases. The germline V gene encodes CDR1 MNHEY and CDR2 SMNVEV (reference sequence). CDR3 sequence (DNA): TGTGCCAGCAGTTTGGACCCAGGCTCCTACAATGAGCAGTTCTTC. This encodes CASSLDPGSYNEQFF.

This clone was found once. This chain connects TRBV19 to TRBJ2-7; tentatively, D is TRBD1 or TRBD2 (5 bases each). Germline V gives CDR1 LNHDA, CDR2 SQIVND (reference sequence). This CDR3 is 16 amino acids long. V shed 0 bases and J shed 0 bases, with 12 bases lying between them. This chain's CDR3 is CASSIDRDPFSYEQYF. CDR3 nucleotide sequence: TGTGCCAGTAGTATAGACCGGGACCCTTTCTCCTACGAGCAGTACTTC. Variable domain in full (rest from reference TRBV19 and TRBJ2-7): DGGITQSPKYLFRKEGQNVTLSCEQNLNHDAMYWYRQDPGQGLRLIYYSQIVNDFQKGDIAEGYSVSREKKESFPLTVTSAQKNPTAFYLCASSIDRDPFSYEQYFGPGTRLTVT.

The chain employs TRBV11-2 and TRBJ1-3, with D unresolved. The V end lost 1 base, the J end lost 0 bases, and 7 bases lay between the germline ends. Germline loops: CDR1 SGHAT, CDR2 FQNNGV. The CDR3 extends over 15 amino acids. The CDR3 nucleotides read TGTGCCAGCAGCTTAGTAAGATACTCTGGAAACACCATATATTTT. It yields the protein CASSLVRYSGNTIYF. Full variable domain (remainder filled in from reference TRBV11-2 and TRBJ1-3): EAGVAQSPRYKIIEKRQSVAFWCNPISGHATLYWYQQILGQGPKLLIQFQNNGVVDDSQLPKDRFSAERLKGVDSTLKIQPAKLEDSAVYLCASSLVRYSGNTIYFGEGSWLTVV.

The rearrangement links TRBV2 to TRBJ1-1, with D hard to call. Trimming removed 1 base at V and 0 bases at J, with 9 bases between. CDR3 length: 15 amino acids. Germline CDR1 is SNHLY and CDR2 is FYNNEI. The CDR3 DNA follows: TGTGCCAGCAGTGAAGAAAAGTTCATGAACACTGAAGCTTTCTTT. This gives the protein CASSEEKFMNTEAFF.

The chain uses TRBV9 and TRBJ1-1; D gene unclear. Germline lookup yields CDR1 SGDLS and CDR2 YYNGEE. The CDR3 has 13 amino acids. The germline V and J ends were trimmed by 2 bases and 0 bases, with 5 bases remaining between them. In nucleotides, the CDR3 is TGTGCCAGCAGCGTTTGGTTGAACACTGAAGCTTTCTTT. Translating gives CASSVWLNTEAFF.

The chain couples TRBV4-1 to TRBJ2-7, with a tentative D call TRBD1 (5 bases). This CDR3 is 15 amino acids long. CDR1 is MGHRA and CDR2 is YSYEKL in the germline V gene. Trimming removed 0 bases from V and 3 bases from J, with 12 bases in between. DNA of the CDR3: TGCGCCAGCAGCCAAGAGAGTGGCAGGGTCTACGAGCAGTACTTC. This translates into CASSQESGRVYEQYF.

This chain links TRBV7-9 with TRBJ2-5; TRBD2 might be the D (6 bases). Trimming pared 2 bases from V and 3 bases from J, leaving 13 bases between. The germline CDR1 and CDR2 sequences are SEHNR and FQNEAQ (reference sequence). The CDR3 runs to 15 residues. The CDR3 DNA reads as TGTGCCAGCAGCTTATCCGGGGCGGGGAAAGAGACCCAGTACTTC. Protein sequence: CASSLSGAGKETQYF.

CDR3 in DNA: TGTGCCAGCAGTATAAGCGGGGACTCCTACAATGAGCAGTTCTTC. Protein sequence: CASSISGDSYNEQFF. The rearrangement joins TRBV27 to TRBJ2-1; 7 bases map to TRBD2. The CDR3 runs 15 residues. The germline gives CDR1 MNHEY, CDR2 SMNVEV (reference sequence). V lost 5 bases, J lost 0 bases, and 4 bases stayed unmatched.

The chain couples TRBV5-1 to TRBJ2-1; 11 bases align to TRBD2. Germline V gene data show CDR1 as SGHRS and CDR2 as YFSETQ. V lost 0 bases, J lost 7 bases, and 9 bases stayed unmatched. The CDR3 has 17 residues. CDR3: CASSLALAGEPWNEQFF. CDR3 coding DNA: TGCGCCAGCAGCTTGGCACTAGCGGGGGAACCATGGAATGAGCAGTTCTTC.

The CDR3 DNA follows: TGTGCCAGCAGCCAAAGATTCTCTGGAAACACCATATATTTT. This sequence encodes CASSQRFSGNTIYF. The chain carries TRBV7-7 and TRBJ1-3; D call uncertain. The CDR3 is 14 amino acids. The V end lost 5 bases, the J end lost 0 bases, and 8 bases lay between the germline ends. Germline V gives CDR1 SSHAT, CDR2 FNYEAQ (reference sequence).

The V and J genes are TRBV7-9 and TRBJ1-1; D gene ambiguous. The CDR3 runs 13 residues. V lost 2 bases, J lost 1 base, and 5 bases lay in between. The germline gives CDR1 SEHNR, CDR2 FQNEAQ (reference sequence). CDR3 loop: CASSLTANTEAFF. DNA of the CDR3: TGTGCCAGCAGCTTAACCGCGAACACTGAAGCTTTCTTT.

This chain connects TRBV7-9 to TRBJ1-2; D is uncertain. The V gene's germline CDR1 is SEHNR and CDR2 FQNEAQ (reference sequence). This CDR3 is built from 15 residues. V was cut by 5 bases and J by 6 bases, with 19 bases left in between. CDR3 sequence reads: CASSDTRELRDGYTF. The CDR3 DNA follows: TGTGCCAGCAGCGACACCCGGGAGCTTCGGGATGGCTACACCTTC.

The chain combines TRBV2 with TRBJ1-5; D is perhaps TRBD1 (6 bases). Germline-derived CDR1 and CDR2 are SNHLY and FYNNEI. V lost 5 bases to trimming and J lost 7 bases, with 15 bases between them. The CDR3 consists of 14 residues. The CDR3 DNA follows: TGTGCCAGCAGTCATCTAGGGGGGGGCCAGCCCCAGCATTTT. As protein: CASSHLGGGQPQHF.